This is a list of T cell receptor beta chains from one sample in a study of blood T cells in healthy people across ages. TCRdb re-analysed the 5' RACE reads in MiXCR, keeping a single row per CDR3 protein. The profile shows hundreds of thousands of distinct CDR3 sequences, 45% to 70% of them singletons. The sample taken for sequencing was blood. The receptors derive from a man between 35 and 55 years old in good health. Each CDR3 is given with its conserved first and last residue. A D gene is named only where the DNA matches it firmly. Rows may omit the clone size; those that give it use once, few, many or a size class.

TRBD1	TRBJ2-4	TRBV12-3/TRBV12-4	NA	TGTGCCAGCAGTTTTACCGGGACAGGGTCAAACATTCAGTACTTC	CASSFTGTGSNIQYF
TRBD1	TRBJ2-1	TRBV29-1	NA	TGCAGCGTTGATGACAGGGGGTATGAGCAGTTCTTC	CSVDDRGYEQFF
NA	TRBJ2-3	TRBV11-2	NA	TGTGCCAGCAGCCCCCCAGGGAGGGATACGCAGTATTTT	CASSPPGRDTQYF
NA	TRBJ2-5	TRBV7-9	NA	TGTGCCAGCAGCTTAGAACGGCACCAAGAGACCCAGTACTTC	CASSLERHQETQYF
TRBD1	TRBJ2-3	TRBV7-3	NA	TGTGCCAGCAGTGACAGGGGCGATGGCACAGATACGCAGTATTTT	CASSDRGDGTDTQYF
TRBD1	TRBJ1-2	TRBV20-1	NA	TGCAGTGTGCCGTCCGGGACAGGCTATGGCTACACCTTC	CSVPSGTGYGYTF
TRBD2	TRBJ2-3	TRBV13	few	TGTGCCAGCAGCGCAGGACTAGCGGGACTCACAGATACGCAGTATTTT	CASSAGLAGLTDTQYF
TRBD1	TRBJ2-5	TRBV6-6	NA	TGTGCCAGCAGCCCTTACACGCACAGGGGGCGAGTAGAGACCCAGTACTTC	CASSPYTHRGRVETQYF
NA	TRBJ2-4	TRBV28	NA	TGTGCCAGCAGTTCCCCCGACAGTTACATTCAGTACTTC	CASSSPDSYIQYF
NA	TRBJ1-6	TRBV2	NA	TGTGCCAGCAGGAACTACATGATTAATTCACCCCTCCACTTT	CASRNYMINSPLHF
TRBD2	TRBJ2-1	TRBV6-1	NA	TGTGCCAGCAAGGAGTTAGCGGGGACATACAATGAGCAGTTCTTC	CASKELAGTYNEQFF
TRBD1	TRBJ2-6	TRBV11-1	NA	TGTGCCAGCAGCGCGTCACAGGGGGCGATTTCTGGGGCCAACGTCCTGACTTTC	CASSASQGAISGANVLTF
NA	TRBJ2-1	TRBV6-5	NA	TGTGCCAGCAGTTGGGACCCCACCAATGAGCAGTTCTTC	CASSWDPTNEQFF
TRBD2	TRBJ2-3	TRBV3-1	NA	TGTGCCAGCAGCCAATTAGCGGGAGTTTGGACAGATACGCAGTATTTT	CASSQLAGVWTDTQYF
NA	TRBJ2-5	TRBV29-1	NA	TGCAGCGTTGAATTTTTCTTCGGTCAAGGACGGAAAGAGACCCAGTACTTC	CSVEFFFGQGRKETQYF
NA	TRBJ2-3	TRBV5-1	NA	TGCGCCAGCAGCTCCGAGACGTCCACAGATACGCAGTATTTT	CASSSETSTDTQYF
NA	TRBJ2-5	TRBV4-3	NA	TGCGCCAGCAGCCAAGACCGAGGGTTGTGGGTGACCCAGTACTTC	CASSQDRGLWVTQYF
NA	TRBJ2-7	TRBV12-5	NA	TGTGCTAGTGGTCCCAGAATCTACGAGCAGTACTTC	CASGPRIYEQYF
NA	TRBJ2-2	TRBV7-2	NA	TGTGCCAGCAGCTTATTTGTGGTGTCGAACACCGGGGAGCTGTTTTTT	CASSLFVVSNTGELFF
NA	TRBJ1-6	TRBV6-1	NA	TGTGCCAGCAGTGAAGCCAATTCACCCCTCCACTTT	CASSEANSPLHF
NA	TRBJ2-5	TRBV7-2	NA	TGTGCCAGCAGCTTTTCGGGGCAAGAGACCCAGTACTTC	CASSFSGQETQYF
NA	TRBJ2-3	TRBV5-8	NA	TGTGCCAGCAGGCTTACTCTAGATACGCAGTATTTT	CASRLTLDTQYF
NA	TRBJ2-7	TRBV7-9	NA	TGTGCCAGCAGCGCTCCGGGACTGCCCTACAATGAGCAGTACTTC	CASSAPGLPYNEQYF
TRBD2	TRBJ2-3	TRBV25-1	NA	TGTGCCAGCGCACGGTCACTAGCGGCTAGCACAGATACGCAGTATTTT	CASARSLAASTDTQYF
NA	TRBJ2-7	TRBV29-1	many	TGCAGCGTTGGAGGTAGCAGCTACGAGCAGTACTTC	CSVGGSSYEQYF
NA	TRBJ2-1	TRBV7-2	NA	TGTGCCACCAGCCCTTTGGACACCCATTACAATGAGCAGTTCTTC	CATSPLDTHYNEQFF
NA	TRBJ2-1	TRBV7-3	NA	TGTGCCAGCAGCTTCGGAGGGGGGACAAGCGCACGACTAGCCCACAATGAGCAGTTCTTC	CASSFGGGTSARLAHNEQFF
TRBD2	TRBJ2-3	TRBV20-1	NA	TGCAGTGCTAGAGATGGCGGAGCGGGAGCAGATACGCAGTATTTT	CSARDGGAGADTQYF
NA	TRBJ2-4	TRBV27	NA	TGTGCCAGCAGTTTATCCAGCATCGGAAACATTCAGTACTTC	CASSLSSIGNIQYF
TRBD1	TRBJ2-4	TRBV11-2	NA	TGTGCCAGCAGCTTAGGCCCGACAGGGGAGAATGAGCAGTACTTC	CASSLGPTGENEQYF
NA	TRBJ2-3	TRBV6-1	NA	TGTGCCAGCAATCCGCTCGTGCAGGGCGGTAGAACAGATACGCAGTATTTT	CASNPLVQGGRTDTQYF
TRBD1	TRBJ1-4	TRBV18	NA	TGTGCCAGCACCCCTGGACAGGGGTATAATGAAAAACTGTTTTTT	CASTPGQGYNEKLFF
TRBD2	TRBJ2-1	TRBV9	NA	TGTGCCAGCAGCGTAGACCTCACTAGCGGCTCCTACAATGAGCAGTTCTTC	CASSVDLTSGSYNEQFF
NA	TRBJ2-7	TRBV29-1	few	TGCAGCGTTGAAGGTGGCTACGAGCAGTACTTC	CSVEGGYEQYF
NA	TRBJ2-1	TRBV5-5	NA	TGTGCCAGCAGCTTGGCTGCGGGAATTACGTACAATGAGCAGTTCTTC	CASSLAAGITYNEQFF
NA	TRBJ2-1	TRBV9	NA	TGTGCCAGCAGCGTAGAAGAGCGGAGGTACAATGAGCAGTTCTTC	CASSVEERRYNEQFF
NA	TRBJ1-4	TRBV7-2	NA	TGTGCCAGCAGCCCGACCTCCGGGACGGTGGTCGGAAAACTGTTTTTT	CASSPTSGTVVGKLFF
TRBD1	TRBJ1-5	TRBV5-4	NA	TGTGCCAGCAGCTTACAGGGGGCTGTGGGCAATCAGCCCCAGCATTTT	CASSLQGAVGNQPQHF